This T cell receptor (beta chain) was retrieved from a study of T-cell memory formation after mild COVID-19. V lost 6 bases and J 0 bases, leaving 12 bases between the germline ends. The CDR3 has 15 amino acids. CDR1 is SGHAT and CDR2 is FQNNGV in the germline V gene. This clonotype was detected only a few times. TCRdb reprocessed the 5' RACE reads with MiXCR, giving one entry per CDR3 protein. The table includes approximately 250,000 distinct CDR3 sequences, around 15% detected once. This receptor was obtained from a man aged 18 to 35 who had mild COVID-19 (a few samples of this study predate the infection). Cell type and time point are not known. Sequencing input: PBMCs or a T cell subset sorted from them (not recorded which). The V gene is TRBV11-2, the J gene TRBJ2-1; D not certain. The DNA of the CDR3 is TGTGCCAGCAGAGGGCCGAACAGCTCCTACAATGAGCAGTTCTTC. This gives the protein CASRGPNSSYNEQFF.